This T cell receptor (beta chain) was found in a study of cytomegalovirus exposure and HLA in healthy donors. General study findings and limits: A list of more than 150 TCR beta chains associated with cytomegalovirus was given. The classifier was said to identify cytomegalovirus status with high specificity and sensitivity.

The primer mix had 60 Vbeta and 13 Jbeta primers. Clones were read by immunoSEQ multiplex PCR, and TCRdb kept only the in-frame ones, dropping some. The table includes some 150,000 clones, approximately 86% detected once. About this clone: Its antigen is unidentified.

Germline V CDR1 and CDR2: SNHLY, FYNNEI. V dropped 6 bases and J dropped 2 bases, with 17 bases sitting between them. This CDR3 spans 15 amino acids. The chain has TRBV2 and TRBJ2-7; TRBD1 might be the D (5 bases). The clonotype was recovered from a woman between 45 and 60 years old in good health and CMV-seropositive. Sequenced: PBMCs. DNA of the CDR3: TGTGCCAGCAGACCTCCAACTACAGGTCCCTACGAGCAGTACTTC. This codes for CASRPPTTGPYEQYF.